Here is one TCR beta chain with its context. Measured with immunoSEQ multiplex PCR; TCRdb has only the in-frame clones, and not every one. The table shows fewer than 250,000 clones, with about 88% occurring only once. This sample is part of a study of blood T cell repertoires in COVID-19. Overall study: COVID-19 samples, acute and convalescent, were from the United States, Italy and Spain.

Per the germline V gene, CDR1 is MNHEY and CDR2 is SVGAGI. This CDR3 region has 14 residues. V lost 5 bases to trimming and J lost 8 bases, with 13 bases between them. Sequenced sample: peripheral blood. This chain connects TRBV6-5 to TRBJ1-6; D perhaps matches TRBD1 (6 bases). This receptor was identified in a man aged 40-49 years with acute or convalescent COVID-19. As DNA, the CDR3 is TGTGCCAGCAGTAACCAAGGGGGTTATTCACCCCTCCACTTT. Translating it yields CASSNQGGYSPLHF.